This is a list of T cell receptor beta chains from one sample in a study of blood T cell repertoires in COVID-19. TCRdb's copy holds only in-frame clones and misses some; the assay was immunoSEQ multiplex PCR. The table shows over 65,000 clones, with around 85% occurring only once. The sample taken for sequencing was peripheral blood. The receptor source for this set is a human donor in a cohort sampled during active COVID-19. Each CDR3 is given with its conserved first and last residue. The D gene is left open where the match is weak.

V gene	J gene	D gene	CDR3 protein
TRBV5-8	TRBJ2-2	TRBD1	CASSSEQGAAGELFF
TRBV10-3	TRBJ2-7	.	CAIGSARGAYEQYF
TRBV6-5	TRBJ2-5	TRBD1	CASSYLGQGLQETQYF
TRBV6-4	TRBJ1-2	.	CASSAGATLPYEGYTF
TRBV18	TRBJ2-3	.	CASSKLTSSSTDTQYF
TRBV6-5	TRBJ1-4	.	CASSYSSADKDEKLFF
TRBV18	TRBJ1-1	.	CASSPSVSEAFF
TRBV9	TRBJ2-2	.	CASSVASRTGELFF
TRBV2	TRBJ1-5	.	CASRGQEPNQPQHF
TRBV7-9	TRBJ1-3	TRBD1	CASSLVTGGGNTIYF
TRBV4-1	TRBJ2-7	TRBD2	CASSQEGGLRGEYF
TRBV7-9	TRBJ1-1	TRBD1	CASSKKGGGTGDDGTEAFF
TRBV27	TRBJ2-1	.	CASSPAGGRGTYNEQFF
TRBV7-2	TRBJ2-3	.	CASSLTPNTDTQYF
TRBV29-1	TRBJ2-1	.	CSVNGQGGNEQFF
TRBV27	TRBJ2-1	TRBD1	CASSIQRDSSYNEQFF
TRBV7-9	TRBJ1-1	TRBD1	CASSPPTGENTEAFF
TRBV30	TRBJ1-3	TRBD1	CAWDRGSGNTIYF
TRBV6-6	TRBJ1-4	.	CASSYGSTNEKLFF
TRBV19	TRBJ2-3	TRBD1	CASSRQGVISTDTQYF
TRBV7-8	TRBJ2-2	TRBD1	CASSPRTGPNTGELFF
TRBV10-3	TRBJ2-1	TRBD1	CAMGQGDNEQFF
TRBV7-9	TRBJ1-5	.	CASSLGQGDQPQHF
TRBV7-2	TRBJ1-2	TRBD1	CASRPGQGVYGYTF
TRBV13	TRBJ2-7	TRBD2	CASSLGGGGWDEQYF
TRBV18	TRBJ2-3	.	CASSPLQNTDTQYF
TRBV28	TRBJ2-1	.	CASSLYTGNEQFF
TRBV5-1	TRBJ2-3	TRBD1	CASSSGQGFDTQYF
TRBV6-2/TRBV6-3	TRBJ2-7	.	CASSLREGENYEQYF
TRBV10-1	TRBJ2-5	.	CASSAGSGEQETQYF
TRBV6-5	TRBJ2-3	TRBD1	CASSYGQVSTDTQYF
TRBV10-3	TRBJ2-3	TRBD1	CAISEYKLRQGGDTQYF
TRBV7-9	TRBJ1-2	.	CASSRPDSSYGYTF
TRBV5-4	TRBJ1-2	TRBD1	CASSSGTAGNYGYTF
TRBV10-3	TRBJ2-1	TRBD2	CAISASGGYNEQFF
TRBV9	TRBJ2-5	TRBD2	CASAGDSGTQYF
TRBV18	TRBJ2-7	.	CASSPGQGGNYEQYF
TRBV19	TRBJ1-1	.	CASSPTLTGRNTEAFF
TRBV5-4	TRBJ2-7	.	CASSFVGAYEQYF
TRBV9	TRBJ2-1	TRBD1	CASSVAVTGTGVYNEQFF
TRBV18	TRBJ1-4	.	CASSRGATNEKLFF
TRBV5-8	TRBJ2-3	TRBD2	CASSPGLAGGPSTDTQYF
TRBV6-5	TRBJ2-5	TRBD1	CASSRDRQETQYF
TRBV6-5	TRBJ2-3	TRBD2	CASRSAGGYTDTQYF
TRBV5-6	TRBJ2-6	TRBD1	CASSSRDRGSSGANVLTF
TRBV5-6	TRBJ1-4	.	CASNGGEGEKLFF
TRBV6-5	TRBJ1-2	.	CASSLAAPGGIYGYTF
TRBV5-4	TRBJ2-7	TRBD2	CASSLRWTSGDEQYF
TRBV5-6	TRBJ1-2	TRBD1	CASSFYRGHSSYGYTF
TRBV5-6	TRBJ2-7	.	CASSLDRAYEQYF
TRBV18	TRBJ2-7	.	CASSPPAGYYEQYF
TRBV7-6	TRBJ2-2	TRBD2	CASSFRGGGPAAGELFF
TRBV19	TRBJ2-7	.	CATRPQGSYEQYF
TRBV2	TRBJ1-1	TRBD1	CASSGGTGGIEAFF
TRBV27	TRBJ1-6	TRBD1	CASSFPPGQGTNSPLHF